The rows below give T cell receptor beta chains drawn from one sample of a study of T-cell reconstitution after alpha-beta-depleted transplantation in children. TCRdb reprocessed the PCR reads via MiXCR and lists one record per CDR3 protein. This table holds about 98,000 distinct CDR3 sequences, about 8% found once. The sequences come from PBMCs, collected before TCRalphabeta/CD19-depleted stem cell transplant. The receptor set was obtained from a boy aged 2 to 9 with acute lymphoblastic leukemia, due to receive a stem cell transplant. CDR3s include the opening cysteine and the closing phenylalanine or tryptophan. The order of the fields is clone size, V gene, D gene, J gene, CDR3 length, CDR3 DNA, CDR3 protein. A D gene is named only where the DNA matches it firmly. For some rows the clone size is stated as once, few or many, or as a class when expanded; others skip it.

few	TRBV7-8	NA	TRBJ1-6	16	TGTGCCAGCAGCTTACAGGGTAGGGGTATCGGGTCACCCCTCCACTTT	CASSLQGRGIGSPLHF
few	TRBV5-1	NA	TRBJ2-4	16	TGCGCCAGCAGCCCGCCGGGCGGTCGGTCGGATAGCATTCAGTACTTC	CASSPPGGRSDSIQYF
many	TRBV7-9	NA	TRBJ2-1	12	TGTGCCAGTTACAGTCTCAAGGATGAGCAGTTCTTC	CASYSLKDEQFF
NA	TRBV6-5	NA	TRBJ2-7	12	TGTGCCAGCACACAGTCGGGCAGAGAGCAGTACTTC	CASTQSGREQYF
few	TRBV29-1	TRBD2	TRBJ2-1	13	TGCAGCGTTGAACGCGGGGGGTACAATGAGCAGTTCTTC	CSVERGGYNEQFF
NA	TRBV9	TRBD1	TRBJ2-2	14	TGTGCCAGCAGCGCGACAGGGGGGACCGGGGAGCTGTTTTTT	CASSATGGTGELFF
many	TRBV10-3	NA	TRBJ1-2	15	TGTGCCACAGCACCACAAGGACAGTTTAACTATGGCTACACCTTC	CATAPQGQFNYGYTF
few	TRBV7-2	NA	TRBJ1-2	14	TGTGCCAGCACCCCCCCCGGGAGCGCCTATGGCTACACCTTC	CASTPPGSAYGYTF
NA	TRBV6-1	NA	TRBJ1-2	10	TGTGCCAGCTATAGCACCGGCTACACCTTC	CASYSTGYTF
few	TRBV11-2	TRBD1	TRBJ2-3	18	TGTGCCAGCAGCTCTTCAGGTGGGGACAGCCAAGGGTTAGATACGCAGTATTTT	CASSSSGGDSQGLDTQYF
few	TRBV18	NA	TRBJ2-4	17	TGTGCCAGCTCACCACCGAGGGGGGCCGTAGCCAAAAACATTCAGTACTTC	CASSPPRGAVAKNIQYF
many	TRBV28	NA	TRBJ2-3	13	TGTGCCAGCAGTTTCCTCGACCTGGATACGCAGTATTTT	CASSFLDLDTQYF
NA	TRBV12-3/TRBV12-4	TRBD1	TRBJ2-7	15	TGTGCCAGCAGTCTCCTAACAGGGGGCGCGGACGAGCAGTACTTC	CASSLLTGGADEQYF
many	TRBV5-1	TRBD1	TRBJ1-1	15	TGCGCCAGCAGCATTCCCGGACAGGGGAACACTGAAGCTTTCTTT	CASSIPGQGNTEAFF
few	TRBV7-9	TRBD1	TRBJ1-1	16	TGTGCCAGCAGCTTAGGCGCAGGGGGCGGGGGTACTGAAGCTTTCTTT	CASSLGAGGGGTEAFF
few	TRBV20-1	TRBD2	TRBJ2-7	14	TGCAGTGCTAGGACTAGCGGGGGGACTTACGAGCAGTACTTC	CSARTSGGTYEQYF
many	TRBV9	NA	TRBJ2-3	15	TGTGCCAGCAGCGTAGAGGGACTGCCCACAGATACGCAGTATTTT	CASSVEGLPTDTQYF
many	TRBV12-3/TRBV12-4	NA	TRBJ2-5	12	TGTGCCAGCAGTGCCCGCCAAGAGACCCAGTACTTC	CASSARQETQYF
many	TRBV6-5	TRBD1	TRBJ2-1	15	TGTGCCAGCAGCCCCGGCGGAGGGGACAGGGGGCTGGGGTTCTTC	CASSPGGGDRGLGFF
many	TRBV7-9	NA	TRBJ2-3	17	TGTGCCAGCAGCTTAGCGCTCTTACTAGCTGGCACAGATACGCAGTATTTT	CASSLALLLAGTDTQYF
NA	TRBV7-9	NA	TRBJ1-2	13	TGTGCCAGCAGCTTTACAGGGTTGAATGGCTACACCTTC	CASSFTGLNGYTF
few	TRBV5-4	NA	TRBJ1-2	12	TGTGCCAGCAGCTTGTGGCGGGGAGACTACACCTTC	CASSLWRGDYTF
NA	TRBV5-4	NA	TRBJ2-7	14	TGTGCCAGCAGCCCGAAGGACAGTCCCTACGAGCAGTACTTC	CASSPKDSPYEQYF
many	TRBV12-3/TRBV12-4	TRBD1	TRBJ2-6	15	TGTGCCAGCAGTCCACCGGGACAGGGGGCCAACGTCCTGACTTTC	CASSPPGQGANVLTF
many	TRBV6-5	NA	TRBJ2-2	16	TGTGCCAGCAGTTACTCGGACTGGCCTGGAGCCGGGGAGCTGTTTTTT	CASSYSDWPGAGELFF
NA	TRBV9	NA	TRBJ2-5	15	TGTGCCAGCAGCCCGACCGGACAGACCCAAGAGACCCAGTACTTC	CASSPTGQTQETQYF
many	TRBV5-1	TRBD1	TRBJ2-4	18	TGCGCCAGCAGCTTGGGGGACAGGGGACTACTAGCCAAAAACATTCAGTACTTC	CASSLGDRGLLAKNIQYF